This T cell receptor (beta chain) is from a study of blood T cell repertoires in COVID-19. Study-level background: From T cells, B-cell-depleted T cells, or PBMCs came the material, which was cDNA or gDNA.

The assay was immunoSEQ multiplex PCR, and TCRdb's table has in-frame clones only and misses some. The repertoire holds more than 300,000 clones, about 91% seen once, with around 1.6% in the top ten. CDR3 length equals 13 residues. V lost 4 bases and J 2 bases, leaving 6 bases between the germline ends. The chain couples TRBV12-3 or TRBV12-4 to TRBJ1-3; tentative D call: TRBD1 (5 bases). The TCR originated in a woman aged 25 to 39 with COVID-19, enrolled during active disease. Sequences were obtained from peripheral blood. This chain's CDR3 is CASSSGTGNTIYF. DNA for the CDR3: TGTGCCAGCAGTTCAGGGACTGGAAACACCATATATTTT.